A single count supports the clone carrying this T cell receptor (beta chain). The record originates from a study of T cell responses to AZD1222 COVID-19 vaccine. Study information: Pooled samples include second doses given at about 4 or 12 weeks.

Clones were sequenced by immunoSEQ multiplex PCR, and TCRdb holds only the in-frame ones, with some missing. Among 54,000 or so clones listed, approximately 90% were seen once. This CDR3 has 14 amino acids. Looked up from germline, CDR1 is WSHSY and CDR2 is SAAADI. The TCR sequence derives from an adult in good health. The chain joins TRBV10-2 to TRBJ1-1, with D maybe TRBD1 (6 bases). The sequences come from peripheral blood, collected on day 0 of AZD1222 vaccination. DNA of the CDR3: TGCATCCCCGGGGCAGGGGCTGAGAACACTGAAGCTTTCTTT. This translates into CIPGAGAENTEAFF.